This T cell receptor beta chain was identified in a study of cytomegalovirus exposure and HLA in healthy donors. Study background: In a later analysis, it was reported that the approximately 110 validation repertoires had been produced on the same platform as the 666 repertoires belonging to the first cohort. General observations from the study: Reports showed the classifier diagnosing cytomegalovirus status with high specificity and sensitivity. Overall, roughly 170 TCR beta chains were annotated as cytomegalovirus-associated.

Repertoires were generated with immunoSEQ multiplex PCR, while TCRdb's copy carries only in-frame clones and drops some. The table has about 150,000 clones, about 82% seen once. To note about this clone: The antigen is not known.

Germline CDR1 SGHRS, CDR2 YFSETQ. This CDR3 has 14 residues. V shed 0 bases and J shed 1 base, with 7 bases lying between them. The V call is TRBV5-1, the J call TRBJ2-5; no firm D call. The TCR comes from a human donor in good health. The sequencing input was PBMCs. Written as DNA, the CDR3 is TGCGCCAGCAGCTTGGCCCTCCTCCAAGAGACCCAGTACTTC. It encodes CASSLALLQETQYF.